Presented here are 9 T cell receptor beta chains from one specimen sequenced in a study of spatial heterogeneity in lung cancer. TCRdb itself ran the 5' RACE reads through MiXCR, one entry per CDR3 protein. Altogether tens of thousands of distinct CDR3 sequences are present, about 9.4% being singletons, with the ten largest covering about 7%. The time point is: sample taken at primary tumor resection. Unsorted whole RNA samples from tumor, nontumor lung or frozen PBMC were sequenced. Material: PBMCs, obtained at surgery. Receptor source: a male donor with early-stage non-small cell lung cancer.

This clonotype was counted ten times or more. The chain combines TRBV7-9 with TRBJ2-7; TRBD1 or TRBD2 may be the D gene (5 bases each). V lost 4 bases and J 6 bases, leaving 10 bases between the germline ends. The germline V gene has CDR1 SEHNR and CDR2 FQNEAQ (reference sequence). This CDR3 comprises 12 residues. CDR3 region: CASSSRDPEQYF. In nucleotides, the CDR3 is TGTGCCAGCAGCTCCCGGGACCCCGAGCAGTACTTC.

This chain uses TRBV12-3 or TRBV12-4 with TRBJ1-1; TRBD1 is a possible D gene (5 bases). Trimming stripped 3 bases from V and 8 bases from J, with 16 bases between. This CDR3 is built from 14 residues. The CDR3 region is CASSLGGTYYEAFF. For the CDR3, the DNA is TGTGCCAGCAGTTTGGGGGGGACCTACTACGAAGCTTTCTTT.

This sequence joins TRBV2 and TRBJ1-2; D not resolved. Germline-derived CDR1 and CDR2 are SNHLY and FYNNEI. There are 12 residues in the CDR3. V lost 8 bases and J lost 6, with 13 bases in between. The CDR3 region has the DNA TGTGCCAGCGGATCCGGGTTCGATGGCTACACCTTC. This gives the protein CASGSGFDGYTF.

This clonotype has more than one count but fewer than ten. The chain joins TRBV29-1 to TRBJ2-3, with D perhaps assigned TRBD1 or TRBD2 (5 bases each). V lost 7 bases to trimming and J lost 5 bases, with 16 bases between them. This CDR3 is 13 amino acids long. Germline CDR1 SQVTM, CDR2 ANQGSEA. The DNA for the CDR3 is TGCAGCGGGCAAGGGGCAGGGAGAGATACGCAGTATTTT. It is translated as CSGQGAGRDTQYF.

This chain connects TRBV9 to TRBJ2-7, with 7 bases identical to TRBD1. Germline loops: CDR1 SGDLS, CDR2 YYNGEE. V gave up 3 bases and J gave up 5 bases; unmatched junction bases: 11. CDR3 length: 15 residues. The CDR3 loop is CASSEASGQPHEQYF. The CDR3 DNA reads as TGTGCCAGCAGCGAGGCTTCGGGACAGCCCCACGAGCAGTACTTC.

This clonotype has at least ten counts. This chain uses TRBV7-8 with TRBJ2-4, with D possibly being TRBD1 (6 bases). The CDR3 covers 13 residues. The germline gives CDR1 SGHVS, CDR2 FQNEAQ. Trimming pared 3 bases from V and 6 bases from J, leaving 9 bases between. The CDR3: CASSLGAVNIQYF. DNA of the CDR3: TGTGCCAGCAGCTTGGGGGCTGTAAACATTCAGTACTTC.

The gene calls are TRBV7-3 and TRBJ2-1, with 7 bases that match TRBD2. CDR1 and CDR2 from the germline V gene are SGHTA and FQGTGA. The CDR3 contains 13 residues. V was pared by 4 bases and J by 10 bases, with 7 bases of the junction left unmatched. CDR3 region: CASSSGTISEQFF. CDR3 sequence (DNA): TGTGCCAGCAGCTCCGGGACTATTAGCGAGCAGTTCTTC.

The DNA of the CDR3 is TGTGCCAGCAGCTCGAAGGACAGCCCTAATGAAAAACTGTTTTTT. It encodes CASSSKDSPNEKLFF. J is TRBJ1-4 and V is TRBV7-9; perhaps TRBD1 as D (6 bases). V lost 4 bases and J 3 bases, leaving 12 bases between the germline ends. Germline CDR1 SEHNR, CDR2 FQNEAQ (reference sequence). This CDR3 has 15 residues. The entire variable domain, with the rest obtained from reference TRBV7-9 and TRBJ1-4, is as follows: DTGVSQNPRHKITKRGQNVTFRCDPISEHNRLYWYRQTLGQGPEFLTYFQNEAQLEKSRLLSDRFSAERPKGSFSTLEIQRTEQGDSAMYLCASSSKDSPNEKLFFGSGTQLSVL.

The sample holds a few counts of this clonotype. V is TRBV3-1 and J is TRBJ2-3; 8 positions agree with TRBD1. CDR3 length: 16 amino acids. Germline CDR1 LGHDT, CDR2 YNNKEL (reference sequence). V lost 1 base and J lost 1; bases outside the gene matches: 4. In DNA, the CDR3 is TGTGCCAGCAGCCAAGCATCGGGACAGGGCACAGATACGCAGTATTTT. It yields the protein CASSQASGQGTDTQYF.